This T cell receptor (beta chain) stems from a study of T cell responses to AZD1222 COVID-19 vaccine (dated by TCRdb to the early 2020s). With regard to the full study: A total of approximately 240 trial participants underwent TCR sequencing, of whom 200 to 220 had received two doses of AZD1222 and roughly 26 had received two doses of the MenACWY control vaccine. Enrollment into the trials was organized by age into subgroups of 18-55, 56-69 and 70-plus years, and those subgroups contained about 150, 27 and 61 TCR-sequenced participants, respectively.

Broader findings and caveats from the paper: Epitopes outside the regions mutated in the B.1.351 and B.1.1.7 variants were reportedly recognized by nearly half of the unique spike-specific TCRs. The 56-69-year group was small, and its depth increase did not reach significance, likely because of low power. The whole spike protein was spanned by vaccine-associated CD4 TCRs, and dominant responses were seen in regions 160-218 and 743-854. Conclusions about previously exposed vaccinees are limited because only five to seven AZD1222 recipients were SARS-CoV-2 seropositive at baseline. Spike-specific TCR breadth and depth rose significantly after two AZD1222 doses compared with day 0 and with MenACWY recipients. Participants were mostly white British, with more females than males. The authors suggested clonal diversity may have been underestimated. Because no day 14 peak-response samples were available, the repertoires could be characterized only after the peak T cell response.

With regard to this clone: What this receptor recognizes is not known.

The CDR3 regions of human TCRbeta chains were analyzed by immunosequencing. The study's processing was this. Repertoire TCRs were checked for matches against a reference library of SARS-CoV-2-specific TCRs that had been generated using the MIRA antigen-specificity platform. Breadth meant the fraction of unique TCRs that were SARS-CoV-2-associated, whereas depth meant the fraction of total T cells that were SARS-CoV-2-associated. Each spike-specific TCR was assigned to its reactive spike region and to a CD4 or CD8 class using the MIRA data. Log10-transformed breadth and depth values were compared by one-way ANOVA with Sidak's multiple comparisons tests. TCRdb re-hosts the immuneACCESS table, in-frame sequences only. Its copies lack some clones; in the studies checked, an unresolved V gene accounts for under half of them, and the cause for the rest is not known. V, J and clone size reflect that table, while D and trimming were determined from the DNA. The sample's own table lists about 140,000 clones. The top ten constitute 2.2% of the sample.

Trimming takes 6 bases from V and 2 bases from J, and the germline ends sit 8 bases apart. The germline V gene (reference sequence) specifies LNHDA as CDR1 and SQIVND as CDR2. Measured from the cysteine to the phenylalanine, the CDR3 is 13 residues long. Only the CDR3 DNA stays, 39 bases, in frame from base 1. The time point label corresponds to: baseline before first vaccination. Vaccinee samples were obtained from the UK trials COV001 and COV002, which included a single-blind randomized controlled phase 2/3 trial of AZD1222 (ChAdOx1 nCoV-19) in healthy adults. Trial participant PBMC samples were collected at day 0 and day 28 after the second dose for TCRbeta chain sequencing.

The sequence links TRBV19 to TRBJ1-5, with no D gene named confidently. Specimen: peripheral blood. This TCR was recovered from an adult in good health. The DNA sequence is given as TGTGCCAGTAGCGGCGGTCGCAATCAGCCCCAGCATTTT. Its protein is CASSGGRNQPQHF. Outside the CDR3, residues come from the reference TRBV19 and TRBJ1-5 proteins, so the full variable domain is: DGGITQSPKYLFRKEGQNVTLSCEQNLNHDAMYWYRQDPGQGLRLIYYSQIVNDFQKGDIAEGYSVSREKKESFPLTVTSAQKNPTAFYLCASSGGRNQPQHFGDGTRLSIL.